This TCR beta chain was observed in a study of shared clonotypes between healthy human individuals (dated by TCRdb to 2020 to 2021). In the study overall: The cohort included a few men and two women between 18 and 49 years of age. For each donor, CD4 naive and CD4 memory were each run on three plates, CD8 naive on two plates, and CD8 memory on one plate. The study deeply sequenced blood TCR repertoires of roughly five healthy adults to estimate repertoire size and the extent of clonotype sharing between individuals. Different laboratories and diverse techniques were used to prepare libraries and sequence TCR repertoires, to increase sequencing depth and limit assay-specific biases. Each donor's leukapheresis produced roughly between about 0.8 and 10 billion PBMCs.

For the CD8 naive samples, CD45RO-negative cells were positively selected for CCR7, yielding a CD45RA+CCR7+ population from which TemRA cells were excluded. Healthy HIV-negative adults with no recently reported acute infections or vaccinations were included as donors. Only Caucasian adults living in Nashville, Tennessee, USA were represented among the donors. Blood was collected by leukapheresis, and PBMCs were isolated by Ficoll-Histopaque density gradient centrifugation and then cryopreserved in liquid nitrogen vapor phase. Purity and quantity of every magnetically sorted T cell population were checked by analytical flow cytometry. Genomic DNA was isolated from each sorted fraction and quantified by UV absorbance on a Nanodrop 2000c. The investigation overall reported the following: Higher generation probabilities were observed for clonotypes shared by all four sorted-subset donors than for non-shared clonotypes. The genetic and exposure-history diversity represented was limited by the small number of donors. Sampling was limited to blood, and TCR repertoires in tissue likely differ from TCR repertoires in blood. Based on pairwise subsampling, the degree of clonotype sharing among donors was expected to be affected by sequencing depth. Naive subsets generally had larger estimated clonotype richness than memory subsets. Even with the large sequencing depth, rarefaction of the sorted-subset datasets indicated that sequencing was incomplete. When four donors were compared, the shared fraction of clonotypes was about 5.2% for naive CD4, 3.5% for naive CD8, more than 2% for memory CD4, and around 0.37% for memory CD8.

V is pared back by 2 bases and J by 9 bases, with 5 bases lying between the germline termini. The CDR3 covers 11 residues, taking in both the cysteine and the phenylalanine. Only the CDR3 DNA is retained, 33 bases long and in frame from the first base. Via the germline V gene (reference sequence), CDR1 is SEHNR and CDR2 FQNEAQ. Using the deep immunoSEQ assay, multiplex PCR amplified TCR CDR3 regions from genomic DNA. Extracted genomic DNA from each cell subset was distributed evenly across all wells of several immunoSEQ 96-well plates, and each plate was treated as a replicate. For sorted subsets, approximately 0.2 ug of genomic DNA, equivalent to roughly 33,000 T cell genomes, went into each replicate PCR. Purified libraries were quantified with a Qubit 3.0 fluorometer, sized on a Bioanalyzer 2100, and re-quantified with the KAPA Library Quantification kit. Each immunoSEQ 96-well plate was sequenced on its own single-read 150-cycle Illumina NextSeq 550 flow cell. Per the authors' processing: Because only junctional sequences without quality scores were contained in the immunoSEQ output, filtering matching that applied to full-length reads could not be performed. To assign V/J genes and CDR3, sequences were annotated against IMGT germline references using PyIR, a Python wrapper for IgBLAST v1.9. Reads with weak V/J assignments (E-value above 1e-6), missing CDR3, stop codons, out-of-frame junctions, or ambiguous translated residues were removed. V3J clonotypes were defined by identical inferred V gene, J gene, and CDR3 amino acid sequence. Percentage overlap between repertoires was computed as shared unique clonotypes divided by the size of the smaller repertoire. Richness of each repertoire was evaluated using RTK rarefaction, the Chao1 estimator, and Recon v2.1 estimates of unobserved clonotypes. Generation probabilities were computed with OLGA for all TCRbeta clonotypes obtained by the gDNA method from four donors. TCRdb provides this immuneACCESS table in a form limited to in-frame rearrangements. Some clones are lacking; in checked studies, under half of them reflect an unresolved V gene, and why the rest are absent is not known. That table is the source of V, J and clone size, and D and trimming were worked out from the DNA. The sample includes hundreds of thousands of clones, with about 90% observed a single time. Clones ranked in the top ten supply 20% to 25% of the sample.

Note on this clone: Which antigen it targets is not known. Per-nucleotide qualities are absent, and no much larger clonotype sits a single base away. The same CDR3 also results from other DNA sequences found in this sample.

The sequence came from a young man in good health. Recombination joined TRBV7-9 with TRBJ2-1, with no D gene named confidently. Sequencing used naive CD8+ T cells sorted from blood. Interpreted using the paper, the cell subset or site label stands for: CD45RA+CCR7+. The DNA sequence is TGTGCCAGCAGCTTATCCGGTGAGCAGTTCTTC. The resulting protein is CASSLSGEQFF.